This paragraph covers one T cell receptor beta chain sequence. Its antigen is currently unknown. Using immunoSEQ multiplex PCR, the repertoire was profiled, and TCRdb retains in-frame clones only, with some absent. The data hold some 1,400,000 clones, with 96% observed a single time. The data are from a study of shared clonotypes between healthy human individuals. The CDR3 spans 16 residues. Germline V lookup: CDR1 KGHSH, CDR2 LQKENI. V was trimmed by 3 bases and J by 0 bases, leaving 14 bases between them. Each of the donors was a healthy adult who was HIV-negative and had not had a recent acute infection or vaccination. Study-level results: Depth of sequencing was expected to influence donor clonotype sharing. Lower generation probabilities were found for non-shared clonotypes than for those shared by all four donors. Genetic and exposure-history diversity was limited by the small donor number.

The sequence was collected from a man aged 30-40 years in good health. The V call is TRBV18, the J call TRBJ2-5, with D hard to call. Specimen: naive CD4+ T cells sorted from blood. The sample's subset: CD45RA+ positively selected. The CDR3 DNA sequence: TGTGCCAGCTCACCGCGAGGAAAACAAAACCAAGAGACCCAGTACTTC. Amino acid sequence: CASSPRGKQNQETQYF.